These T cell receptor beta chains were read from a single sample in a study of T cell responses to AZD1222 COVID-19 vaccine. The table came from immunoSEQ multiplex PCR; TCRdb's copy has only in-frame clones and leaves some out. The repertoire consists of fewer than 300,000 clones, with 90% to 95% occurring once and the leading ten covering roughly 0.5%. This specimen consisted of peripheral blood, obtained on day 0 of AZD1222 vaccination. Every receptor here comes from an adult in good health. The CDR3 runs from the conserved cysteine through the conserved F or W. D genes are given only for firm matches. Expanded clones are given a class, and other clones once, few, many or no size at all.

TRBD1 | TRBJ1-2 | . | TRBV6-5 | CASSYSRTGGNGYTF | TGTGCCAGCAGTTACTCCAGGACAGGGGGCAATGGCTACACCTTC
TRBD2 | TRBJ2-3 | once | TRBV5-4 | CAISRGGTDTQYF | TGTGCCATCTCGCGGGGGGGCACAGATACGCAGTATTTT
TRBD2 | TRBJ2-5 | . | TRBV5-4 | CASQSGGGETQYF | TGTGCCAGCCAGAGCGGGGGGGGAGAGACCCAGTACTTC
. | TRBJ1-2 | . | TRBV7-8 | CASSLALRRGAKYGYTF | TGTGCCAGCAGCTTAGCGTTACGTAGGGGCGCAAAATATGGCTACACCTTC
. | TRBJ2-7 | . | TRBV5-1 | CASSHFSGTLSSYEQYF | TGCGCCAGCAGCCATTTTTCCGGGACATTGAGCTCCTACGAGCAGTACTTC
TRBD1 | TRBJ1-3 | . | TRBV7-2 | CASLGQGTFSSGNTIYF | TGTGCCAGCCTAGGACAGGGAACCTTCAGCTCTGGAAACACCATATATTTT
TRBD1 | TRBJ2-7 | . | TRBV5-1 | CASSTETGGPYEQYF | TGCGCCAGCAGCACCGAGACAGGGGGCCCATACGAGCAGTACTTC
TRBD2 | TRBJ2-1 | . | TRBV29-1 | CSVQLAGNGNEQFF | TGCAGCGTTCAACTAGCGGGGAATGGCAATGAGCAGTTCTTC
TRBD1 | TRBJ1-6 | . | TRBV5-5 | CASSRTGYNSPLHF | TGTGCCAGCAGCCGGACAGGGTATAATTCACCCCTCCACTTT
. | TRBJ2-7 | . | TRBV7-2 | CASSTRTHTYEQYF | TGTGCCAGCAGCACTCGGACCCATACCTACGAGCAGTACTTC
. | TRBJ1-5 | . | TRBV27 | CASRGSNQPQHF | TGTGCCAGCAGGGGGAGCAATCAGCCCCAGCATTTT
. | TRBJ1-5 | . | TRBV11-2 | CASSSGQDNQPQHF | TGTGCCAGCAGCTCGGGGCAGGACAATCAGCCCCAGCATTTT
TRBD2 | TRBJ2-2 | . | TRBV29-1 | CSVVAGENTGELFF | TGCAGCGTTGTAGCGGGGGAGAACACCGGGGAGCTGTTTTTT
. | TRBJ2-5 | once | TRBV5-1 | CASSKVQETQYF | TGCGCCAGCAGCAAGGTGCAAGAGACCCAGTACTTC
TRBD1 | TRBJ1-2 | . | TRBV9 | CASSQGQNYGYTF | TGTGCCAGCAGCCAGGGACAGAACTATGGCTACACCTTC
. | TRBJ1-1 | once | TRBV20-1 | CSARGDTEAFF | TGCAGTGCTAGAGGCGACACTGAAGCTTTCTTT
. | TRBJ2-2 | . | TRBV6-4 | CASSETNTGELFF | TGTGCCAGCAGTGAGACGAACACCGGGGAGCTGTTTTTT
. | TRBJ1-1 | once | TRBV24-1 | CATSGGGNTEAFF | TGTGCCACCAGTGGAGGCGGGAACACTGAAGCTTTCTTT
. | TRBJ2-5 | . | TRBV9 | CASSVVSGATQYF | TGTGCCAGCAGCGTAGTAAGCGGAGCGACCCAGTACTTC
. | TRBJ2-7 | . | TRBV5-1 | CASSLDLEGLEQYF | TGCGCCAGCAGCTTGGATCTCGAGGGGCTCGAGCAGTACTTC
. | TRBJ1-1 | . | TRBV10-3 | CAISEPENTEAFF | TGTGCCATCAGTGAACCAGAGAACACTGAAGCTTTCTTT
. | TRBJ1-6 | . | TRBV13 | CASSWGTRDSPLHF | TGTGCCAGCAGCTGGGGGACCCGAGATTCACCCCTCCACTTT
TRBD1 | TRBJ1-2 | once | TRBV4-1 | CASSHAQRTGSYGYTF | TGCGCCAGCAGCCATGCCCAAAGGACAGGGTCCTATGGCTACACCTTC
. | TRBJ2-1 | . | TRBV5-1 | CASSKDGLSYNEQFF | TGCGCCAGCAGTAAGGATGGCCTTTCCTACAATGAGCAGTTCTTC
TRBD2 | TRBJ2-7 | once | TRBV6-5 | CATAAGGSSYEQYF | TGTGCCACCGCCGCGGGAGGGAGCTCCTACGAGCAGTACTTC
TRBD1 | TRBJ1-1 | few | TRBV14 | CASSQDAGGTEAFF | TGTGCCAGCAGCCAAGATGCAGGGGGCACTGAAGCTTTCTTT
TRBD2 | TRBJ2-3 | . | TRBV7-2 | CASSSRTSGRVDTQYF | TGTGCCAGCAGCTCCCGGACTAGCGGGAGGGTAGATACGCAGTATTTT
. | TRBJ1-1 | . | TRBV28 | CASSLKKGNSSF | TGTGCCAGCAGTTTAAAGAAGGGAAACTCTTCCTTT
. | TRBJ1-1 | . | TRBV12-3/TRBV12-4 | CASRGPEAFF | TGTGCCAGCAGGGGACCAGAAGCTTTCTTT
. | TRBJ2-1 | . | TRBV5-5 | CASSLSRGEQFF | TGTGCCAGCAGTCTATCCAGGGGAGAGCAGTTCTTC